This T cell receptor beta chain was found in a study of T cell responses to AZD1222 COVID-19 vaccine (dated by TCRdb to the early 2020s). The study in broad terms: Because spike-specific TCR depth and breadth did not differ between the two schedules, AZD1222 recipients who got a second dose at roughly 4 weeks were pooled with those who got a second dose at roughly 12 weeks. TCR sequencing was performed for about 250 trial participants, of whom 200 to 210 were given two doses of AZD1222 and 26 were given two doses of MenACWY control vaccine. Trial participants were enrolled into age subgroups of 18-55, 56-69 and 70-plus years, which contained approximately 150, 28 and 58 TCR-sequenced participants, respectively. Overall results and qualifications from the work: Participants were mostly white British and included more females than males, and it was suggested by the authors that clonal diversity may have been underestimated. Conclusions about previously exposed vaccinees are limited, since just 5 or 6 AZD1222 recipients were seropositive for SARS-CoV-2 at baseline. After two AZD1222 doses, spike-specific TCR breadth and depth were significantly higher than at day 0 and than in MenACWY recipients. The whole spike protein was spanned by vaccine-associated CD4 TCRs, and dominant responses were seen in regions 160-218 and 743-854. Because no samples from the day 14 peak response were available, repertoires could be characterized only after the peak T cell response. Reportedly, close to half of the unique spike-specific TCRs recognized epitopes lying outside the regions that are mutated in the B.1.351 and B.1.1.7 variants. The 56-69-year group was small, and its depth increase did not reach significance, likely because of low power.

The CDR3 regions of human TCRbeta chains were subjected to immunosequencing. As for how the authors treated the data: Repertoire TCRs were checked for matches against a reference library of SARS-CoV-2-specific TCRs that had been generated using the MIRA antigen-specificity platform. Breadth meant the fraction of unique TCRs that were SARS-CoV-2-associated, whereas depth meant the fraction of total T cells that were SARS-CoV-2-associated. Using the MIRA data, each spike-specific TCR was mapped to the spike region that the TCR reacts to and placed in a CD4 or CD8 class. Log10-transformed breadth and depth values were compared by one-way ANOVA with Sidak's multiple comparisons tests. TCRdb limited this immuneACCESS table to in-frame rearrangements with V and J called. A share of clones is missing; checked studies link under half to unresolved V genes, and the rest is unexplained. V and J calls and clone size come straight from that table; D and trimming were deduced from the DNA. This sample is represented by about 88,000 clones; around 90% of them were singletons. 2.4% of the sample comes from the top ten.

Details on this clone: Its antigen specificity is not known. No base-level quality is on record; no much larger clone is a single base apart.

The time point label on this specimen signifies: baseline before first vaccination. The vaccinee samples were drawn from two UK trials, COV001 and COV002, one of which was a single-blind randomized controlled phase 2/3 trial testing AZD1222 (ChAdOx1 nCoV-19) in healthy adults. For TCRbeta chain sequencing, PBMC samples from trial participants were taken at day 0 and at day 28 after the second dose. CDR1 and CDR2 (ENHRY, SYGVKD) derive from the germline V gene. The cysteine opens and the phenylalanine closes a CDR3 of 13 amino acids. CDR3 DNA is the only sequence kept; it has 39 bases, read in frame from the first base. The junction shows trimming of 7 bases on V and 8 bases on J, plus 12 bases between the germline ends.

This chain joins TRBV10-3 to TRBJ1-6; the D gene is possibly TRBD1, with 5 bases matching. Sequencing used peripheral blood, obtained on day 0 of AZD1222 vaccination. This clonotype originated in an adult in good health. The DNA reads as follows: TGTGCCATCACGGGGGGTTATGATTCACCCCTCCACTTT. This yields the protein CAITGGYDSPLHF.